The sequence of this T cell receptor beta chain was determined in a study of technical replicates of blood from a few donors (dated by TCRdb to about 2017). Libraries were made using the immunoSEQ multiplex PCR assay. In its TCRdb copy, this immuneACCESS table keeps in-frame sequences only and misses some clones. Where compared with another copy, unresolved V genes explain less than half of these, and the others have no known cause. The sample table shows around 69,000 clones, and approximately 97% are seen once. The ten top clones hold approximately 0.21% of the sample. In the case of this clone: The antigen it recognizes is unknown. No much larger clone exists at a distance of one base, and base qualities are not known.

The germline V gene yields MNHEY for CDR1 and SVGAGI for CDR2. Relative to germline, V is 5 bases shorter and J is 0 bases shorter, with 14 bases between their ends. From the cysteine through the phenylalanine, the CDR3 covers 15 amino acids. Only the CDR3 part of the read is kept: 45 bases, read in frame from the first base. Specimen: T cells isolated from PBMCs. This clonotype originated in a human donor in good health. The chain uses TRBV6-5 and TRBJ2-7; possibly the D gene is TRBD2, per 6 matching bases. The CDR3 protein: CASSPSRGVSYEQYF. In nucleotide form, the sequence is TGTGCCAGCAGTCCCTCGCGGGGCGTCTCCTACGAGCAGTACTTC.